These T cell receptor beta chains were read from a single sample in a study of Ad26.COV2.S vaccination and SARS-CoV-2 variants. The data were produced by immunoSEQ multiplex PCR, yet TCRdb's version contains in-frame clones alone and is incomplete. The sample yields about 350,000 clones, around 90% seen once. Sample: peripheral blood, taken after recovery from COVID-19. The receptors derive from a human donor who had recovered from COVID-19. CDR3s include the opening cysteine and the closing phenylalanine or tryptophan. A D gene is named only where the DNA matches it firmly. Expanded clones get a size class; other rows say once, few or many, or leave the size out.

CDR3 DNA | CDR3 protein | V gene | clone size | J gene | D gene
TGCGCCAGCAGTGAGTCCACCGGGGAGCTGTTTTTT | CASSESTGELFF | TRBV10-1 | NA | TRBJ2-2 | NA
TGTGCCAGCAGCTTGGCGCCTGGGAGGGATGAAAAACTGTTTTTT | CASSLAPGRDEKLFF | TRBV5-6 | NA | TRBJ1-4 | NA
TGTGCCAGCAGCGTACCGACTAGCGGAAAAGATTACAATGAGCAGTTCTTC | CASSVPTSGKDYNEQFF | TRBV9 | NA | TRBJ2-1 | TRBD2
TGTGCCAGCAGTTACAAGCGCGGGGGCACTGAAGCTTTCTTT | CASSYKRGGTEAFF | TRBV6-2/TRBV6-3 | NA | TRBJ1-1 | NA
TGTGCCAGCGGGGGGGGCGGTTCACACTACAATGAGCAGTTCTTC | CASGGGGSHYNEQFF | TRBV13 | NA | TRBJ2-1 | NA
TGTGCCAGCAGCCCTCGAGGGGGTATCGGTGAAGCTTTCTTT | CASSPRGGIGEAFF | TRBV7-2 | NA | TRBJ1-1 | NA
TGTGCCAGCAGATCCGGACTAGCGGGGCAAGAGACCCAGTACTTC | CASRSGLAGQETQYF | TRBV2 | NA | TRBJ2-5 | TRBD2
TGTGCCAGCAGTTTGGGGAGCACTGAAGCTTTCTTT | CASSLGSTEAFF | TRBV12-3/TRBV12-4 | NA | TRBJ1-1 | NA
TGTGCCAGCAGTTTATCCGGGACAGGGGGGCCACCCCTCCACTTT | CASSLSGTGGPPLHF | TRBV27 | NA | TRBJ1-6 | TRBD1
TGTGCCAGCAGCCCGCGGGGGATTGCAACTAATGAAAAACTGTTTTTT | CASSPRGIATNEKLFF | TRBV5-5 | NA | TRBJ1-4 | NA
TGTGCCAGCAATGGCTTGCTGGGGAACACCGGGGAGCTGTTTTTT | CASNGLLGNTGELFF | TRBV2 | once | TRBJ2-2 | NA
TGTGCCAGCAGCAACCCAGGGAAATCCTACAATGAGCAGTTCTTC | CASSNPGKSYNEQFF | TRBV7-2 | NA | TRBJ2-1 | NA
TGTGCCAGCAATTCCCGCCGGGAGGGGGGCTACACCTTC | CASNSRREGGYTF | TRBV6-6 | NA | TRBJ1-2 | NA
TGTGCCAGCAGACTAGCGGGGGGCGAGGAGACCCAGTACTTC | CASRLAGGEETQYF | TRBV27 | NA | TRBJ2-5 | TRBD2
TGTGCCAGCAGCCCAGTAGCCGGTTACGAGCAGTACTTC | CASSPVAGYEQYF | TRBV12-3/TRBV12-4 | NA | TRBJ2-7 | NA
TGTGCCAGCAGCTTAGACGGTGGGGACACTGAAGCTTTCTTT | CASSLDGGDTEAFF | TRBV7-9 | NA | TRBJ1-1 | NA
TGTGCCAGCAGCTCCTACAGGGCCGGAAATGAGCAGTTCTTC | CASSSYRAGNEQFF | TRBV11-2 | NA | TRBJ2-1 | NA
TGCGCCAGCAGCCTATCCCCAGGTGGGGAGACCCAGTACTTC | CASSLSPGGETQYF | TRBV5-1 | NA | TRBJ2-5 | NA
TGCAGCTCACAGGATAATGAAAAACTGTTTTTT | CSSQDNEKLFF | TRBV29-1 | NA | TRBJ1-4 | NA
TGTGCCAGCAGCGTAGTGGCAGGGGAAAGGATTGGAAACACCATATATTTT | CASSVVAGERIGNTIYF | TRBV9 | NA | TRBJ1-3 | NA
TGTGCCAGCAAAGATCTTTTGGGCACAGATACGCAGTATTTT | CASKDLLGTDTQYF | TRBV2 | NA | TRBJ2-3 | NA
TGTGCCACCAGCGGAGGGGGAGGGATTAATGAAAAACTGTTTTTT | CATSGGGGINEKLFF | TRBV15 | NA | TRBJ1-4 | NA
TGTGCCAGCAGCCAAGTCGGCCAGGCGGGGGGCGTCAATGAGCAGTTCTTC | CASSQVGQAGGVNEQFF | TRBV4-2 | NA | TRBJ2-1 | TRBD2